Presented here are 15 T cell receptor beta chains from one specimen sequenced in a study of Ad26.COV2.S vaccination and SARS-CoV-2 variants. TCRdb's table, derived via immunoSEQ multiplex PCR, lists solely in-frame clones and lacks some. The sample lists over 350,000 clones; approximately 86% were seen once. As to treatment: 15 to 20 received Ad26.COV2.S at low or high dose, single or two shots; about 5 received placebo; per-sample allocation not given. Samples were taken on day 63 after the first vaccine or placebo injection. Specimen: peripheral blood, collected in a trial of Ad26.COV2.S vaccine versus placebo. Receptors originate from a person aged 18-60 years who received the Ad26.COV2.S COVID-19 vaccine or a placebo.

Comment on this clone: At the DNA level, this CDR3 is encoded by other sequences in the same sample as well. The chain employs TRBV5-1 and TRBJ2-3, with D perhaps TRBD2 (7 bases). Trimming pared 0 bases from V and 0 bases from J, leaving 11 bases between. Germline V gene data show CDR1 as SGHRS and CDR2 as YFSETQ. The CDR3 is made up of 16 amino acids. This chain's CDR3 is CASSLAGGPSTDTQYF. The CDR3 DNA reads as TGCGCCAGCAGCTTGGCCGGGGGGCCCAGCACAGATACGCAGTATTTT. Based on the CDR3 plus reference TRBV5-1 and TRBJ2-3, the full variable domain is KAGVTQTPRYLIKTRGQQVTLSCSPISGHRSVSWYQQTPGQGLQFLFEYFSETQRNKGNFPGRFSGRQFSNSRSEMNVSTLELGDSALYLCASSLAGGPSTDTQYFGPGTRLTVL.

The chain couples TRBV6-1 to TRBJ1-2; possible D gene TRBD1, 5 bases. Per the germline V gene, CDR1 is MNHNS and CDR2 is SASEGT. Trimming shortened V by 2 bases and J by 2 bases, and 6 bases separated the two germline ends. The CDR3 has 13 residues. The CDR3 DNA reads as TGTGCCAGCAGTGAAAGACAGAACTATGGCTACACCTTC. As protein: CASSERQNYGYTF.

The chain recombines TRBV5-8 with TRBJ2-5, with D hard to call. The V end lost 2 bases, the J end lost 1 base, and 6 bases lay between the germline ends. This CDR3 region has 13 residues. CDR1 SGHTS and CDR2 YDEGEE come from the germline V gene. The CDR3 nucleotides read TGTGCCAGCAGCTTACGCATCCAAGAGACCCAGTACTTC. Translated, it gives CASSLRIQETQYF.

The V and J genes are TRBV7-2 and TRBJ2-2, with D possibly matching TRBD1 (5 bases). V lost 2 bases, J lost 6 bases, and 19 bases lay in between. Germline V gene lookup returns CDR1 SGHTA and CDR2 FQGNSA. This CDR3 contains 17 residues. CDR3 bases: TGTGCCAGCAGCTTATCTGGGCAGGGAATTTTAGCCGGGGAGCTGTTTTTT. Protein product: CASSLSGQGILAGELFF.

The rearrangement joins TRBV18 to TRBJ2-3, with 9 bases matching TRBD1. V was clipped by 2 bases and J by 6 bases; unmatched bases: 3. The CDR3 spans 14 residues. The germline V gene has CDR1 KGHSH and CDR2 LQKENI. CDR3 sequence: CASSPRTGVDTQYF. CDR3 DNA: TGTGCCAGCTCACCAAGGACAGGGGTGGATACGCAGTATTTT.

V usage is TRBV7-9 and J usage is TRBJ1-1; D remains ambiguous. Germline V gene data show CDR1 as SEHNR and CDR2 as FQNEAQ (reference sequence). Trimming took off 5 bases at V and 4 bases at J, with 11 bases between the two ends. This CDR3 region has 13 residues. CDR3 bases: TGTGCCAGCAGCCCACAGCCGGGCACTGAAGCTTTCTTT. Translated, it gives CASSPQPGTEAFF.

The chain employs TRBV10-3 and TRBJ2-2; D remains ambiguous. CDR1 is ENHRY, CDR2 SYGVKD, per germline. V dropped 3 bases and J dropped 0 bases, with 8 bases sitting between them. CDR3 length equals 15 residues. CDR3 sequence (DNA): TGTGCCATCAGTGACCAGAGAGCGAACACCGGGGAGCTGTTTTTT. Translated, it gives CAISDQRANTGELFF.

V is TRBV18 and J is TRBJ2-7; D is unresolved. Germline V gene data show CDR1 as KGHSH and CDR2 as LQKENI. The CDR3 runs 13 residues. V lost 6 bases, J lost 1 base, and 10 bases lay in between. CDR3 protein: CASSYYGSYEQYF. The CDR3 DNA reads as TGTGCCAGCTCGTACTACGGGTCCTACGAGCAGTACTTC.

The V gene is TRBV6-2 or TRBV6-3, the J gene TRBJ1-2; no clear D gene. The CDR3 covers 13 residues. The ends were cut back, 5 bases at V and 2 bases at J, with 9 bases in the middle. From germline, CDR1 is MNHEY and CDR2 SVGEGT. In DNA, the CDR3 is TGTGCCAGCAGTCTCCAGGAAAACTATGGCTACACCTTC. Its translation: CASSLQENYGYTF.

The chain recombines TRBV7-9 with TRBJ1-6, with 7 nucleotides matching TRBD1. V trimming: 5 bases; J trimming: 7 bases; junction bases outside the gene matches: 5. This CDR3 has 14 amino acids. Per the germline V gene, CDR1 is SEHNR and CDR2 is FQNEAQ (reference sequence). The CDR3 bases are TGTGCCAGCAGCCTACAGGGGTCGAATTCACCCCTCCACTTT. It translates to CASSLQGSNSPLHF. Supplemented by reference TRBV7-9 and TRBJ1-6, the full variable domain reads DTGVSQNPRHKITKRGQNVTFRCDPISEHNRLYWYRQTLGQGPEFLTYFQNEAQLEKSRLLSDRFSAERPKGSFSTLEIQRTEQGDSAMYLCASSLQGSNSPLHFGNGTRLTVT.

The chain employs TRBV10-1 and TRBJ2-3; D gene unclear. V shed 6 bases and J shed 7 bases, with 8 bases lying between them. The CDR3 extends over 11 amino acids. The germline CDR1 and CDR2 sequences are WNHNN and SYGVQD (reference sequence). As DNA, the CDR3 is TGCGCCAGCAGCAATTTCAATACGCAGTATTTT. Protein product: CASSNFNTQYF.

CDR3 loop: CASSIRNEQFF. The CDR3 nucleotides read TGTGCCAGCTCAATCCGGAATGAGCAGTTCTTC. V and J are TRBV18 and TRBJ2-1; D not resolved. V lost 5 bases and J lost 7, with 6 bases in between. The CDR3 contains 11 residues. Germline lookup yields CDR1 KGHSH and CDR2 LQKENI.

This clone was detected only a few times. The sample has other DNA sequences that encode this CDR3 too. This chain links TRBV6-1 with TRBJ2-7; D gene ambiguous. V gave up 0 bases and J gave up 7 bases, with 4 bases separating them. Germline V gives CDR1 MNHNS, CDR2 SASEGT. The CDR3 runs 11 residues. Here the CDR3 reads CASSEAREQYF. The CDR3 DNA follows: TGTGCCAGCAGTGAAGCAAGGGAGCAGTACTTC.

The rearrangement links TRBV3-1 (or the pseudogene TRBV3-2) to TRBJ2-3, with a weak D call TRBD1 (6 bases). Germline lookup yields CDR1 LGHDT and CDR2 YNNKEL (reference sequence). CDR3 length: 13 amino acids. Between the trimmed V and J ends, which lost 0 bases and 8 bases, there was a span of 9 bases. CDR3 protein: CASSQERGGTQYF. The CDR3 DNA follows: TGTGCCAGCAGCCAAGAAAGAGGGGGTACGCAGTATTTT.

CDR3 coding DNA: TGTGCCATCAGTGAGCCCGAGACAGGGGACTATGGCTACACCTTC. Translating gives CAISEPETGDYGYTF. The rearrangement joins TRBV10-3 to TRBJ1-2, with 8 bases matching TRBD1. The germline gives CDR1 ENHRY, CDR2 SYGVKD. The ends lost 2 bases at V and 3 bases at J; junction bases unmatched: 5. The CDR3 runs to 15 residues.